This TCR beta chain was profiled in a study of cytomegalovirus exposure and HLA in healthy donors. Primers for the PCR totalled 60 Vbeta and 13 Jbeta. This table comes from immunoSEQ multiplex PCR, and its TCRdb copy is limited to in-frame clones, with some not included. The data hold approximately 150,000 clones, with roughly 78% observed a single time. Overall study results and limits: A link between a missense DCLRE1C variant and TCR beta V- and J-gene trimming emerged from a later analysis.

As for this clone: Its cognate antigen is unknown.

The CDR3 runs to 15 residues. Looked up from germline, CDR1 is KGHSH and CDR2 is LQKENI. V dropped 3 bases and J dropped 13 bases, with 22 bases sitting between them. Sample: PBMCs. The chain links TRBV18 to TRBJ2-1; weak D call: TRBD1 (6 bases). This receptor was obtained from a man in his forties or fifties in good health and CMV-seronegative. The CDR3 protein is CASSPDTQGDWRQFF. The CDR3 region has the DNA TGTGCCAGCTCACCCGATACACAGGGTGATTGGCGACAGTTCTTC.